This T cell receptor beta chain was identified in a study of blood T cells in healthy people across ages. Overall study results and limits: Long-lived and aged donors differed, with more naive CD4+ cells and higher diversity in the long-lived.

A word on this clonotype: Antigen: not known.

Alongside a J-beta primer mix, a sample-barcoded 5' primer served in a second PCR lasting about 7 to 12 cycles. A template-switch adaptor with 12 random nucleotides tagged each cDNA molecule. TCRdb passed the 5' RACE reads through MiXCR, listing each CDR3 protein once. This sample has some 1.5 million distinct CDR3 sequences; roughly 27% occur once, and the top ten carry less than 9.5%. The CDR3 sequence is 15 residues long. Germline assignment: CDR1 DFQATT and CDR2 SNEGSKA (reference sequence). J gave up 11 bases and V 5 bases, and 19 bases lay outside the gene matches. Donor samples were obtained from healthy Caucasian individuals from Russia, aged about 6 to 95.

The sample consisted of blood. This TCR came from a woman in her thirties in good health. The chain joins TRBV20-1 to TRBJ2-5; 8 bases are a match to TRBD1. The CDR3 sequence: CSADRRDRGVNEQYF. CDR3 nucleotides: TGCAGTGCTGACCGTCGAGACAGGGGTGTGAATGAGCAGTACTTC.